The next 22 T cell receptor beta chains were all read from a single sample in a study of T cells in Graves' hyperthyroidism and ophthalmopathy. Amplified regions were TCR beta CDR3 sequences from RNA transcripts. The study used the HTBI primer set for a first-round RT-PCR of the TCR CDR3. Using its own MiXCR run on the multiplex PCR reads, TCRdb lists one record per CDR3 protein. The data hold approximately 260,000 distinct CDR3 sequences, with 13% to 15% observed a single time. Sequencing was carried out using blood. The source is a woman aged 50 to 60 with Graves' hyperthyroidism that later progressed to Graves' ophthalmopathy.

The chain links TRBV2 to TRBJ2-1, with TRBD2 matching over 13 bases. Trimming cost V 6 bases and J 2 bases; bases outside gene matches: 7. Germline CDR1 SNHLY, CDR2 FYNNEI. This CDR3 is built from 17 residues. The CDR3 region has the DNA TGTGCCAGCAGGACGACTAGCGGGAGGACTCCCTACAATGAGCAGTTCTTC. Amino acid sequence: CASRTTSGRTPYNEQFF.

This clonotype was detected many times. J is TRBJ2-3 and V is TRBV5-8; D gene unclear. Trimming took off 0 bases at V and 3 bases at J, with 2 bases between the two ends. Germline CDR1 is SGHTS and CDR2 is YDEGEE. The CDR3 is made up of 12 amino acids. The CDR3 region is CASSLETDTQYF. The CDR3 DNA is TGTGCCAGCAGCTTGGAGACAGATACGCAGTATTTT.

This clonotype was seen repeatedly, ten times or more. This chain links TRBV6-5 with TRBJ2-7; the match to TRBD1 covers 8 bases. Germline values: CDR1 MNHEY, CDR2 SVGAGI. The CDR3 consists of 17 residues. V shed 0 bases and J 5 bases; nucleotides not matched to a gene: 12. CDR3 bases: TGTGCCAGCAGTTACTCGATCCCAGGGGGCGAATTGAACGAGCAGTACTTC. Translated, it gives CASSYSIPGGELNEQYF.

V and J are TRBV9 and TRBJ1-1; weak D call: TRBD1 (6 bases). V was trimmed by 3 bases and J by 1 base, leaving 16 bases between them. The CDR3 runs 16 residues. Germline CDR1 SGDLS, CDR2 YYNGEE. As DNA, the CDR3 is TGTGCCAGCAGCGAACGGATTGGGGGGCCGAACACTGAAGCTTTCTTT. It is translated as CASSERIGGPNTEAFF.

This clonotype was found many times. The CDR3 loop is CASSLAVGGDTQYF. CDR3 DNA sequence: TGTGCCAGCAGCCTAGCGGTGGGGGGGGATACGCAGTATTTT. V is TRBV3-1 and J is TRBJ2-3, with 7 bases identical to TRBD2. J gave up 6 bases and V 4 bases, and 7 bases lay outside the gene matches. Germline V gives CDR1 LGHDT, CDR2 YNNKEL (reference sequence). The CDR3 runs to 14 residues.

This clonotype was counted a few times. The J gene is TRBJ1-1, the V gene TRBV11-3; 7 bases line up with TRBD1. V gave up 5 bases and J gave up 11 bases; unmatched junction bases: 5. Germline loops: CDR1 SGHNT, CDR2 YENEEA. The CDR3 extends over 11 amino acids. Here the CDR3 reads CASSLTGRAFF. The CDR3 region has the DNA TGTGCCAGCAGCCTGACAGGGAGGGCTTTCTTT.

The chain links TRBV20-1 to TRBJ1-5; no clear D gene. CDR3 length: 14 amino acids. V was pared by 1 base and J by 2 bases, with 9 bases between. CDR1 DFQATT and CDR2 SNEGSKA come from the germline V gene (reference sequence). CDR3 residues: CSARVAMGNQPQHF. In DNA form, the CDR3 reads TGCAGTGCTAGAGTCGCTATGGGCAATCAGCCCCAGCATTTT.

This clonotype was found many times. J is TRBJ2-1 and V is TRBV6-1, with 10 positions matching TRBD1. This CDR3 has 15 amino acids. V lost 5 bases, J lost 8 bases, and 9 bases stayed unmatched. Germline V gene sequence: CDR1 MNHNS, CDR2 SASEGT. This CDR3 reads CASSRRTGGFYEQFF. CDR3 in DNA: TGTGCCAGCAGTCGCCGGACAGGGGGGTTCTATGAGCAGTTCTTC.

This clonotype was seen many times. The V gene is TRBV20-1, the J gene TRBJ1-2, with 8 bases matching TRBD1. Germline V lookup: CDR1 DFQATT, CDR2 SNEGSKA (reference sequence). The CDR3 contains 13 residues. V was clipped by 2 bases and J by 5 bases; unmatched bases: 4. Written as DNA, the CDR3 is TGCAGTGCTAGATCGACAGGGGCATATGGCTACACCTTC. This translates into CSARSTGAYGYTF.

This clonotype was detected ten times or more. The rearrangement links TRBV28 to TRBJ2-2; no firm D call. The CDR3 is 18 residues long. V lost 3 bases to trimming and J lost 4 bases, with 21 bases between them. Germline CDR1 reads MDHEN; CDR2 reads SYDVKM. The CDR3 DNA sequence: TGTGCCAGCAGTTTGGGTATCGGCAAAGGGCTTTTCACCGGGGAGCTGTTTTTT. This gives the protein CASSLGIGKGLFTGELFF.

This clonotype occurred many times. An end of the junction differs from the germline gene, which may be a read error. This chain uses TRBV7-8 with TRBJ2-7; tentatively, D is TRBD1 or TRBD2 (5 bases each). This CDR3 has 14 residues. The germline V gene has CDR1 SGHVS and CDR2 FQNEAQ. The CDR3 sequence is CTSKNRGAQRKQYF. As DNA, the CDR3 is TGTACCAGCAAAAATAGAGGGGCCCAACGAAAGCAGTACTTC.

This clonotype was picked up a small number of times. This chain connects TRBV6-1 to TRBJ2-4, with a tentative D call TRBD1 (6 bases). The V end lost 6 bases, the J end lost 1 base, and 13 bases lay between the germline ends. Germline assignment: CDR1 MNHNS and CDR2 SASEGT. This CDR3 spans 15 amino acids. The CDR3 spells CASSQQGTAKNIQYF. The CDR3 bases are TGTGCCAGCAGCCAACAGGGAACGGCCAAAAACATTCAGTACTTC.

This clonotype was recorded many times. CDR3 in DNA: TGTGCCAGCAGCTTTGACGGGATAGGAGCTCAAGCAATCTACAATGAGCAGTTCTTC. Translating it yields CASSFDGIGAQAIYNEQFF. The chain is built from TRBV11-1 and TRBJ2-1, with a weak D call TRBD2 (5 bases). Trimming removed 3 bases at V and 3 bases at J, with 24 bases between. Per the germline V gene, CDR1 is SGHAT and CDR2 is FQDESV (reference sequence). CDR3 length: 19 amino acids.

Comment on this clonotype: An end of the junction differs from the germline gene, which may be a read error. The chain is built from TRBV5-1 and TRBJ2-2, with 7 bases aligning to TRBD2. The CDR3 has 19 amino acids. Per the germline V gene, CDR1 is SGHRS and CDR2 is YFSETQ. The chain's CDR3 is CASSLREVNRYRITGELVF. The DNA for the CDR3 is TGCGCCAGCAGCTTGCGGGAGGTGAACAGGTATAGGATCACCGGGGAGCTGGTTTTT. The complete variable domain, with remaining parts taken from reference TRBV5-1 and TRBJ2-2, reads KAGVTQTPRYLIKTRGQQVTLSCSPISGHRSVSWYQQTPGQGLQFLFEYFSETQRNKGNFPGRFSGRQFSNSRSEMNVSTLELGDSALYLCASSLREVNRYRITGELVFGEGSRLTVL.

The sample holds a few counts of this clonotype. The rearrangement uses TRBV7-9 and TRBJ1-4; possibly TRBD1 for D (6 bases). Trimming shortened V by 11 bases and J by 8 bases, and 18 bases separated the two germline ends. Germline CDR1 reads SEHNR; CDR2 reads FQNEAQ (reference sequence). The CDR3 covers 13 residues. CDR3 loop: CAYGGQGREKLFF. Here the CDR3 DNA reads TGTGCCTATGGGGGGCAGGGTCGCGAAAAACTGTTTTTT. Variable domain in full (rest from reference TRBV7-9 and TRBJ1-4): DTGVSQNPRHKITKRGQNVTFRCDPISEHNRLYWYRQTLGQGPEFLTYFQNEAQLEKSRLLSDRFSAERPKGSFSTLEIQRTEQGDSAMYLCAYGGQGREKLFFGSGTQLSVL.

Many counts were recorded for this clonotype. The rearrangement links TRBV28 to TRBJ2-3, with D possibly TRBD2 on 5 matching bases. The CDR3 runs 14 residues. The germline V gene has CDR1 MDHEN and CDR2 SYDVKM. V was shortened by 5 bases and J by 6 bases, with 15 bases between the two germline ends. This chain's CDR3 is CASSTSGEGDTQYF. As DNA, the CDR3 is TGTGCCAGCAGTACCTCCGGGGAAGGGGATACGCAGTATTTT.

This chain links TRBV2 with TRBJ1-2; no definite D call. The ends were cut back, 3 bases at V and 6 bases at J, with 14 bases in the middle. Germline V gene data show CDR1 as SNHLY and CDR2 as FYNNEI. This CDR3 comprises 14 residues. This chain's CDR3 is CASSDGRPLHGYTF. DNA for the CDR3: TGTGCCAGCAGTGACGGGCGGCCACTCCATGGCTACACCTTC.

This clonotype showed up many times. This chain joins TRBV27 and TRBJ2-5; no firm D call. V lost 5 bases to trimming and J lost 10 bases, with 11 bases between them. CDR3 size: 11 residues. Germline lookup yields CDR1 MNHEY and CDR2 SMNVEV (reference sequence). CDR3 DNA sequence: TGTGCCAGCAGTCACGGAAAGGTCCAGTACTTC. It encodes CASSHGKVQYF.

The CDR3 DNA follows: TGCGCCAGCAGCTTTGAGGGGACAGGGGGAACTGAAGCTTTCTTT. This encodes CASSFEGTGGTEAFF. The chain combines TRBV5-1 with TRBJ1-1; 11 nucleotides agree with TRBD1. The germline V gene has CDR1 SGHRS and CDR2 YFSETQ. The V and J ends lost 2 bases and 5 bases, in that order; junction bases with no gene match: 5. CDR3 length equals 15 residues. The entire variable domain, with the rest obtained from reference TRBV5-1 and TRBJ1-1, is as follows: KAGVTQTPRYLIKTRGQQVTLSCSPISGHRSVSWYQQTPGQGLQFLFEYFSETQRNKGNFPGRFSGRQFSNSRSEMNVSTLELGDSALYLCASSFEGTGGTEAFFGQGTRLTVV.

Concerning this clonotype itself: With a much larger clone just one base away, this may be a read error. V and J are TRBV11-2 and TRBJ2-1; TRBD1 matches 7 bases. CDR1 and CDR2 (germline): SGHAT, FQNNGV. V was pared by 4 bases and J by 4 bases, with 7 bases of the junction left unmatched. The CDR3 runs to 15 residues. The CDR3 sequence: CASSSSTGLYNEQFF. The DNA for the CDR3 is TGTGCCAGCAGCTCTTCGACAGGGTTGTACAATGAGCAGTTCTTC.

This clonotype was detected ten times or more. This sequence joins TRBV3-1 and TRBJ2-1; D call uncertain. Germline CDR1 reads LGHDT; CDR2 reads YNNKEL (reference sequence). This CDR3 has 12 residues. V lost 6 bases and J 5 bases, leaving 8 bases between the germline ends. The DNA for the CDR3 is TGTGCCAGCAGTCAAAGAGACAATGAGCAGTTCTTC. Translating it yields CASSQRDNEQFF.

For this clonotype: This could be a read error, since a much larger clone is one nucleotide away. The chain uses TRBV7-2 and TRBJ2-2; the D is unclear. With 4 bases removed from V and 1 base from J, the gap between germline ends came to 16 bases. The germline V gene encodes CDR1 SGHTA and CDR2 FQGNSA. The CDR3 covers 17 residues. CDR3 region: CASSSGPAGWNTGELFF. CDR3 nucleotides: TGTGCCAGCAGCTCCGGGCCGGCAGGCTGGAACACCGGGGAGCTGTTTTTT.